These 8 T cell receptor beta chains share one sample of origin, sequenced in a study of T cell repertoires in ileal Crohn's disease (dated by TCRdb to about 2019). The protocol used for the library was the immunoSEQ multiplex PCR assay. TCRdb mirrors the immuneACCESS table, restricted to in-frame sequences. Some clones are absent from its copies; in checked studies, under half trace to an unresolved V gene, and the reason for the others is unknown. For this sample the table gives approximately 17,000 clones, of which around 90% were detected only once. Clones ranked in the top ten supply around 5.6% of the sample. The sequenced sample was ileal tissue. The receptors originated from an adult with Crohn's disease.

V usage is TRBV29-1 and J usage is TRBJ2-7; 11 bases line up with TRBD1. Trimming took 7 bases from V and 5 from J; bases not matched to a gene: 4. The CDR3 has 12 amino acids. CDR1 and CDR2 from the germline V gene are SQVTM and ANQGSEA. The CDR3 here is CSARTGGNEQYF. The CDR3 DNA is TGCAGCGCGAGGACAGGGGGCAACGAGCAGTACTTC.

The J gene is TRBJ2-1, the V gene TRBV6-9, with TRBD2 matching over 9 bases. Germline CDR1 reads MNHGY; CDR2 reads SVAAGI. J lost 9 bases, V lost 1 base, and 10 bases had no gene match. The CDR3 runs to 16 residues. As DNA, the CDR3 is TGTGCCAGCAGTTATTGGGGCGGGAGGGCCGAGGGTGAGCAGTTCTTC. Translated, it gives CASSYWGGRAEGEQFF.

The table lists this clone with a few counts. The V call is TRBV5-1, the J call TRBJ2-7; 8 bases fit TRBD2. After removal of 5 bases from V and 2 bases from J, the junction contained 12 bases not matched to a gene. Germline-derived CDR1 and CDR2 are SGHRS and YFSETQ. CDR3 length: 16 amino acids. The CDR3 region is CASRLQGTRQTYEQYF. Written as DNA, the CDR3 is TGCGCCAGCAGATTGCAGGGGACTAGACAGACCTACGAGCAGTACTTC. The full variable domain, its missing parts supplied by reference TRBV5-1 and TRBJ2-7, is KAGVTQTPRYLIKTRGQQVTLSCSPISGHRSVSWYQQTPGQGLQFLFEYFSETQRNKGNFPGRFSGRQFSNSRSEMNVSTLELGDSALYLCASRLQGTRQTYEQYFGPGTRLTVT.

The chain is built from TRBV6-5 and TRBJ2-2; no definite D call. This CDR3 is built from 14 residues. The V end lost 7 bases, the J end lost 5 bases, and 14 bases lay between the germline ends. Per germline, CDR1 MNHEY and CDR2 SVGAGI. As DNA, the CDR3 is TGTGCCAGCACCCGGTGGAGTCGGACCGGGGAGCTGTTTTTT. Translating it yields CASTRWSRTGELFF.

This sequence joins TRBV28 and TRBJ2-1, with a tentative D call TRBD2 (6 bases). The CDR3 spans 15 residues. Per the germline V gene, CDR1 is MDHEN and CDR2 is SYDVKM. The V end lost 2 bases, the J end lost 7 bases, and 15 bases lay between the germline ends. CDR3: CASSLTSPLVNEQFF. CDR3 sequence (DNA): TGTGCCAGCAGTTTAACTAGCCCACTGGTTAATGAGCAGTTCTTC.

The chain couples TRBV6-1 to TRBJ2-3; 7 positions agree with TRBD1. After removal of 10 bases from V and 5 bases from J, the junction contained 12 bases not matched to a gene. This CDR3 comprises 14 residues. Germline V gives CDR1 MNHNS, CDR2 SASEGT. CDR3 sequence: CAIREGAVVDTQYF. CDR3 DNA: TGTGCCATCAGAGAGGGGGCGGTGGTAGATACGCAGTATTTT.

The gene calls are TRBV6-5 and TRBJ1-1; a possible D gene is TRBD1 (5 bases). V gave up 2 bases and J gave up 3 bases, with 13 bases separating them. This CDR3 has 15 residues. Germline-derived CDR1 and CDR2 are MNHEY and SVGAGI. CDR3 sequence reads: CASSYSQGGYTEAFF. The CDR3 DNA is TGTGCCAGCAGTTACAGTCAGGGTGGGTACACTGAAGCTTTCTTT.

This clone was observed a handful of times. The chain links TRBV28 to TRBJ2-5, with TRBD1 identical over 7 bases. This CDR3 is built from 16 residues. Germline trimming cut 5 bases from V and 4 bases from J; bases unmatched to any gene: 13. From germline, CDR1 is MDHEN and CDR2 SYDVKM. For the CDR3, the DNA is TGTGCCAGCAGTCCCGTAGGACAGGTGGATGGAGAGACCCAGTACTTC. This gives the protein CASSPVGQVDGETQYF.